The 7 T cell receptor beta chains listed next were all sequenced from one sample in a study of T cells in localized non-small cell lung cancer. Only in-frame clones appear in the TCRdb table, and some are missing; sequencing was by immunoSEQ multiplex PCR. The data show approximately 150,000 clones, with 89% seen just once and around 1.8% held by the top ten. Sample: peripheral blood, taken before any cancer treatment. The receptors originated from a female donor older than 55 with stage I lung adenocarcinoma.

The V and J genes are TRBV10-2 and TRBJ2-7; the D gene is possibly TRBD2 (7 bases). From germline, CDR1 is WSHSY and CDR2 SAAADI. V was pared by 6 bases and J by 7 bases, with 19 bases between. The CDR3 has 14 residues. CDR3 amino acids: CASRPGDYLREQYF. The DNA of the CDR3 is TGCGCCAGCAGACCAGGGGACTATCTTCGGGAGCAGTACTTC.

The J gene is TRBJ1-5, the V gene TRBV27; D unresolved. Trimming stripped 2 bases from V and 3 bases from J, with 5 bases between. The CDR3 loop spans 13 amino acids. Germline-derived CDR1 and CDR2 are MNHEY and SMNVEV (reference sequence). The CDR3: CASSLAVNQPQHF. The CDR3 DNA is TGTGCCAGCAGTTTAGCTGTCAATCAGCCCCAGCATTTT.

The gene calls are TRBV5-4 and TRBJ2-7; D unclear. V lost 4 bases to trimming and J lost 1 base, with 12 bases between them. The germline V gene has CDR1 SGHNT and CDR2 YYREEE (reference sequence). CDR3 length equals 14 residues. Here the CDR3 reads CASSPGPGSYEQYF. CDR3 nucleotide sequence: TGTGCCAGCAGCCCAGGTCCCGGGTCCTACGAGCAGTACTTC.

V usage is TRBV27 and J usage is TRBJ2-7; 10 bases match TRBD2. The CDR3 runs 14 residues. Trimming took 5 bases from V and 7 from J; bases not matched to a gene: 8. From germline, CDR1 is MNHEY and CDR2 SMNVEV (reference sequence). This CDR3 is CASSPLAGVGEQYF. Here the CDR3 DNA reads TGTGCCAGCAGTCCGCTAGCGGGAGTAGGAGAGCAGTACTTC.

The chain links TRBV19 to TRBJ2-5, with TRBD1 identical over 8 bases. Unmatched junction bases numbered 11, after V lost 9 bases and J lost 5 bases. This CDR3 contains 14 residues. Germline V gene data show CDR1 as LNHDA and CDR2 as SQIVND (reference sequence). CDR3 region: CASRPTGARETQYF. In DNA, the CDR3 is TGTGCCAGCCGACCGACAGGGGCGAGGGAGACCCAGTACTTC.

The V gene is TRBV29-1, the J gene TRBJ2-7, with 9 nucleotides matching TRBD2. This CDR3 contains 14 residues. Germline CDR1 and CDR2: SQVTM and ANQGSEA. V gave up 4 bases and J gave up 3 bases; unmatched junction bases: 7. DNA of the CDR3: TGCAGCGTTGTCGGGGCGGGAGGGTTCTACGAGCAGTACTTC. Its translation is CSVVGAGGFYEQYF.

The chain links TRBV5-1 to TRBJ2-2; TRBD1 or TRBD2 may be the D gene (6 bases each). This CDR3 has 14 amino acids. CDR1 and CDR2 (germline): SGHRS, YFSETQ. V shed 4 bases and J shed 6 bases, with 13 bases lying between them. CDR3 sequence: CASSTDGGPGELFF. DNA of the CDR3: TGCGCCAGCAGCACTGACGGGGGCCCCGGGGAGCTGTTTTTT.